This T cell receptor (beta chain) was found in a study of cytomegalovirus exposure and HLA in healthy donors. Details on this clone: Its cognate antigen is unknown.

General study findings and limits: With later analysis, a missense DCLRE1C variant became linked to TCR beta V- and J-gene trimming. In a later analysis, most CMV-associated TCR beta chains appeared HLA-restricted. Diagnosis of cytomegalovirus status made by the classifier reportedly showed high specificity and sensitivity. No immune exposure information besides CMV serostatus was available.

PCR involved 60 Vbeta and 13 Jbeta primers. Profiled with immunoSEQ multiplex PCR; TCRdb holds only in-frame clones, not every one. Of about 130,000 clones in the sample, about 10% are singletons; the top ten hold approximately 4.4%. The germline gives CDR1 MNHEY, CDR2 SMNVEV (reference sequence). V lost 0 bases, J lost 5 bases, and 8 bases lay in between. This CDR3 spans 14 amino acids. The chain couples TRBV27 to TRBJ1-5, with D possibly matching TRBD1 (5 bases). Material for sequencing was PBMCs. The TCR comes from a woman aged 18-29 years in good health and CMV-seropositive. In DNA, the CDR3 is TGTGCCAGCAGTTTATCGCCGGGGGATCAGCCCCAGCATTTT. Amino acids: CASSLSPGDQPQHF.